The TCR beta chain under discussion was sequenced for a study of cytotoxic CD8 clonotypes in ibrutinib-treated CLL. Turning to the study itself: Response samples were obtained once patients had received a median 12 months of treatment, range 6 to 36. An average of roughly 270,000 productive templates and some 99,000 productive rearrangements was obtained per sample.

Findings and limits, study-wide: Rare overall, public clonotypes shrank or held steady under therapy. Sustained-remission and progressing patients were not sampled at matched times.

Germline V lookup: CDR1 SNHLY, CDR2 FYNNEI. CDR3 size: 14 residues. V dropped 4 bases and J dropped 3; count of bases not matched to a gene: 5. This clone was counted only a few times. Its antigen is unidentified. Clones were read by immunoSEQ multiplex PCR, and TCRdb kept only the in-frame ones, dropping some. The sample lists roughly 60,000 clones, more than 70% seen once, with roughly two fifths in the top ten. Specimen: PBMCs, collected after 12 months of ibrutinib treatment. V is TRBV2 and J is TRBJ2-7; 8 nucleotides align to TRBD1. This TCR was recovered from a human donor with chronic lymphocytic leukemia. CDR3 region: CASSAQGAVYEQYF. The CDR3 DNA reads TGTGCCAGCAGTGCGCAGGGGGCAGTCTACGAGCAGTACTTC.